The sequence of this T cell receptor beta chain was determined in a study of CD8 T cells in Susac syndrome (dated by TCRdb to about 2019). Some background on the complete study: Whether CD8+ T cell activation and differentiation in Susac syndrome was antigen driven was tested using repertoire sequencing.

The germline V gene (reference sequence) provides CDR1 DFQATT and CDR2 SNEGSKA. The CDR3 numbers 15 residues from cysteine through phenylalanine. Only CDR3 DNA is held: 45 bases, read in frame from base 1. Ends trimmed: V by 6 bases, J by 0 bases; bases unmatched to a gene: 5. RNA was extracted using the RNeasy kit, and about 0.45 to 1 ug of the RNA was reverse transcribed with random hexamers. The immunoSEQ multiplex PCR assay, which covers 54 Vbeta and 13 Jbeta segments, was used to amplify TCR beta CDR3 regions. PCR amplification bias was corrected by using a synthetic template baseline for primer optimization and computational correction. The authors' analysis ran thus. Reads were annotated to V, D and J genes according to IMGT and were analyzed with immunoSEQ Analyzer, with only productive sequences retained. To calculate clonality, Shannon entropy was normalized by log2 of the number of productive unique sequences and then subtracted from one. For each patient and control, public and private clones were evaluated among the 100 most prevalent clones. Susac-specific clones were defined as absent from healthy and MS cohorts, over a thousand published viral clones and other ImmuneACCESS disease sequences. TCRdb reworked the public reads: Q25 trimming with fastp, MiXCR clone assembly, productive beta chains retained. Under each unique CDR3 protein, matching rows form one entry showing the most common genes and DNA. The V and J calls reflect TCRdb's pipeline rather than the authors' work. For this sample there are 120,000 to 150,000 distinct CDR3 sequences; around 94% appear just once. 0.084% of the sample is taken by the ten largest.

This clonotype was seen only once. The clone's antigen remains unknown. Base-call qualities are not available, and no considerably larger clone is one nucleotide away. One read yields weak evidence. The paper as a whole reports these results and caveats: The number of individuals in the TCR sequencing and HLA analysis was acknowledged as relatively small.

Peripheral blood CD8+ and CD4+ T cells from healthy donors, Susac syndrome patients and multiple sclerosis patients were profiled using high-throughput TCR beta sequencing. The healthy donors served as controls matched for age and sex. Bulk CD8+ and CD4+ T cells were purified by magnetic negative isolation, while CD8+ TEMRA cells were enriched using FACS. Blood was collected in EDTA tubes and processed within 24 hours, with PBMCs isolated through density gradient centrifugation. PBMCs intended for TCR sequencing were cryopreserved in liquid nitrogen and thawed later in a water bath at 37 degrees C. A purity of at least 90% was achieved for sorted or isolated CD4+, CD8+ and CD8+ TEMRA cells.

The clonotype originates from a human donor in good health. The sequence links TRBV20-1 to TRBJ2-5; TRBD2 fits 12 bases in the junction. The sequencing input was CD4+ T cells from PBMCs. The DNA is as follows: TGCAGTGCCAGCCGGACTAGCGGGGACCAAGAGACCCAGTACTTC. This yields the protein CSASRTSGDQETQYF.